The clone carrying this TCR beta chain has just a few counts. V was shortened by 4 bases and J by 0 bases, with 7 bases between the two germline ends. CDR3 length: 12 amino acids. Germline V gives CDR1 SQVTM, CDR2 ANQGSEA. This entry comes from a study of CD8 T cells in Susac syndrome. RNA, at roughly 0.45 to 1 ug, was reverse transcribed with random hexamers. Across 54 Vbeta and 13 Jbeta, TCR beta CDR3 was amplified with immunoSEQ multiplex PCR. TCRdb reprocessed the immunoSEQ multiplex PCR reads with MiXCR, giving one entry per CDR3 protein. This table holds about 130,000 distinct CDR3 sequences, about 93% found once. Control patients had untreated stable or active relapsing-remitting multiple sclerosis by revised McDonald criteria. Bulk CD8+ and CD4+ cells came from magnetic negative isolation; CD8+ TEMRA by FACS.

The chain carries TRBV29-1 and TRBJ2-7, with D possibly TRBD1 on 5 matching bases. This clonotype was obtained from a human donor with multiple sclerosis. The specimen was CD8+ T cells from PBMCs. The CDR3 nucleotides read TGCAGCGTTGGGGGCGGCTCCTACGAGCAGTACTTC. It specifies CSVGGGSYEQYF.